The clone carrying this T cell receptor beta chain was observed a few times. With 7 bases removed from V and 16 bases from J, the gap between germline ends came to 20 bases. Germline CDR1 is SQVTM and CDR2 is ANQGSEA. The CDR3 length is 11 residues. Investigators isolated RNA and reverse transcribed it into cDNA to act as the sequencing template. Assay used: immunoSEQ multiplex PCR; TCRdb lists only in-frame clones, some missing. The sample comprises roughly 190,000 clones, 55% to 70% of which are singletons, and 0.65% to 0.7% rests with the top ten. The data derive from a study of CD8+ T cells in alopecia areata. About the research overall: After 6 to 18 months of tofacitinib, follow-up continued 6 months off drug.

The treatment is: oral pan-JAK inhibitor, 5-10 mg twice daily. This sequence originates from a human donor with alopecia areata. The sample in question was CD4+ T cells sorted from blood, obtained at week 4, from a patient treated with tofacitinib. This chain uses TRBV29-1 with TRBJ2-1; D is undetermined. CDR3 loop: CSALIPGYYFF. Written as DNA, the CDR3 is TGCAGCGCACTCATCCCAGGTTATTATTTCTTC.